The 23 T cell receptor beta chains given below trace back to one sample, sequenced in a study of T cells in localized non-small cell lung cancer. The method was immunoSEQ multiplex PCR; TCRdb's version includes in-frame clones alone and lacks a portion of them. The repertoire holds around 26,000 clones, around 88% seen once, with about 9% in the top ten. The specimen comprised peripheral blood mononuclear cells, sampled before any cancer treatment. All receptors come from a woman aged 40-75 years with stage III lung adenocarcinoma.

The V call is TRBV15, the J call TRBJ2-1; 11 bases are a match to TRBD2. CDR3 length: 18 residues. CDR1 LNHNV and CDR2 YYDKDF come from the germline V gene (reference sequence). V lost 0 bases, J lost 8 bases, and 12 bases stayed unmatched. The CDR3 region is CATSRDSRASGRLDEQFF. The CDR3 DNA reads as TGTGCCACCAGCAGAGATTCAAGGGCTAGCGGGAGGCTCGATGAGCAGTTCTTC.

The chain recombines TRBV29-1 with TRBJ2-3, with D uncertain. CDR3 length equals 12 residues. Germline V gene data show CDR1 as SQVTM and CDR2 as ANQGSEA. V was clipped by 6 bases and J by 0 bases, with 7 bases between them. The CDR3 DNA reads TGCAGCGTAATTTTCAGCACAGATACGCAGTATTTT. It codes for CSVIFSTDTQYF.

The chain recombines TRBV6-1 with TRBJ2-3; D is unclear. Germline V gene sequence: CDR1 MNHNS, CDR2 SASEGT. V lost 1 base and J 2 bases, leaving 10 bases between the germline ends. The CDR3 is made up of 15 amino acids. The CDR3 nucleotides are TGTGCCAGCAGTGAAGTAATGGTCCCCACAGATACGCAGTATTTT. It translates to CASSEVMVPTDTQYF.

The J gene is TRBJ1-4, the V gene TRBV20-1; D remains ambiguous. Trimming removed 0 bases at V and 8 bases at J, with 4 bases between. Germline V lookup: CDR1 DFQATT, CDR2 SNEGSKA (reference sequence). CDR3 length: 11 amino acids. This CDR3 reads CSAREGEKLFF. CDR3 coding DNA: TGCAGTGCTAGAGAGGGGGAAAAACTGTTTTTT.

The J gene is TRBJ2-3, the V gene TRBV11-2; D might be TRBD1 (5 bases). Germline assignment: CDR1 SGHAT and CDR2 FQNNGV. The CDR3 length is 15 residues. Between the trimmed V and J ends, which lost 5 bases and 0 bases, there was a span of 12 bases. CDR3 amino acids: CASSPRRASTDTQYF. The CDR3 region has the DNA TGTGCCAGCAGCCCCCGCAGGGCAAGCACAGATACGCAGTATTTT.

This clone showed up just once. This CDR3 is CASSQVAFSGTNYGYTF. Here the CDR3 DNA reads TGCGCCAGCAGCCAAGTCGCCTTCAGTGGGACGAACTATGGCTACACCTTC. This chain connects TRBV4-3 to TRBJ1-2; TRBD1 might be the D (5 bases). CDR1 and CDR2 (germline): LGHNA, YSLEER. The CDR3 runs 17 residues. With 1 base removed from V and 2 bases from J, the gap between germline ends came to 17 bases.

The chain's CDR3 is CAISELASNEQFF. CDR3 in DNA: TGTGCCATCAGTGAACTAGCTTCCAATGAGCAGTTCTTC. The V gene is TRBV10-3, the J gene TRBJ2-1; TRBD2 is a possible D gene (6 bases). Deletions cut 3 bases from V and 6 bases from J, with 9 bases between. The length of the CDR3 is 13 residues. Germline CDR1 reads ENHRY; CDR2 reads SYGVKD.

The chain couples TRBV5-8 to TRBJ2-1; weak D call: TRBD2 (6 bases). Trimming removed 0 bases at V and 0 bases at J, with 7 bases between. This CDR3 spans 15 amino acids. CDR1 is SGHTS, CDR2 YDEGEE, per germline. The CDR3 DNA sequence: TGTGCCAGCAGCTTGGTGGGGGGCTCCTACAATGAGCAGTTCTTC. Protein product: CASSLVGGSYNEQFF.

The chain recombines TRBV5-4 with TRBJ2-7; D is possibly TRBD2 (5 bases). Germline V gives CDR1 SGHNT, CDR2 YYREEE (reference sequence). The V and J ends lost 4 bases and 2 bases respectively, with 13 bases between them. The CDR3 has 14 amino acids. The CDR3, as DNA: TGTGCCAGCAGCCCCTATGTCGGGGCCTACGAGCAGTACTTC. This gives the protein CASSPYVGAYEQYF.

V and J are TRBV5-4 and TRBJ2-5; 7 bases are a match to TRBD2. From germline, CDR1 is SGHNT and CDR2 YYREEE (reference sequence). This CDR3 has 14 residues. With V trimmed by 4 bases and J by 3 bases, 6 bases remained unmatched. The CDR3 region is CASSQAGRKETQYF. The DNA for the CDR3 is TGTGCCAGCAGCCAAGCGGGACGGAAAGAGACCCAGTACTTC.

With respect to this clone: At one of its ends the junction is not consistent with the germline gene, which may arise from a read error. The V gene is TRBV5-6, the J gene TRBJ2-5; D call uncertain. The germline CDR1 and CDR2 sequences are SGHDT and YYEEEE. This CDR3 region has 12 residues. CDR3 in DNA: TGTGCCAGCAGCTTGGCGCAGGTAACAGCCGACTTC. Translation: CASSLAQVTADF.

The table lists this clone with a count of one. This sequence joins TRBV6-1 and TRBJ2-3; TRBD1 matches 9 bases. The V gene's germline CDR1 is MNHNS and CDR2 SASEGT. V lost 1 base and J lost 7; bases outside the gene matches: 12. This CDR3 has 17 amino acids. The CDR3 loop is CASSEVGGQGSSNTQYF. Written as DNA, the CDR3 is TGTGCCAGCAGTGAAGTTGGGGGACAGGGATCCTCAAATACGCAGTATTTT.

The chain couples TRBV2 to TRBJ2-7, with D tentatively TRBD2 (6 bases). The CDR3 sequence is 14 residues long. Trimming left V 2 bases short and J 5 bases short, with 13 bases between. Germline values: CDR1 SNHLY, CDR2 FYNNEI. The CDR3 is CASSERGGVDEQYF. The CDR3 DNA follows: TGTGCCAGCAGTGAAAGGGGCGGGGTCGACGAGCAGTACTTC. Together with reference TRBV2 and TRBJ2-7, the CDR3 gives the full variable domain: EPEVTQTPSHQVTQMGQEVILRCVPISNHLYFYWYRQILGQKVEFLVSFYNNEISEKSEIFDDQFSVERPDGSNFTLKIRSTKLEDSAMYFCASSERGGVDEQYFGPGTRLTVT.

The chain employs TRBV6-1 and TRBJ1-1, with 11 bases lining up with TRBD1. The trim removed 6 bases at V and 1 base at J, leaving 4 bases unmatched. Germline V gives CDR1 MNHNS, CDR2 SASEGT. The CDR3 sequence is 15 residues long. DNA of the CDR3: TGTGCCAGCAGCAGGGACAGGGGGGGGAACACTGAAGCTTTCTTT. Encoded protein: CASSRDRGGNTEAFF.

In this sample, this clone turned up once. CDR3 protein: CASSEYKAGRGPEAFF. CDR3 DNA sequence: TGTGCCAGCAGTGAATATAAGGCGGGTCGGGGTCCTGAAGCTTTCTTT. This rearrangement joins TRBV6-1 to TRBJ1-1; D unclear. Between the trimmed V and J ends, which lost 2 bases and 6 bases, there was a span of 19 bases. Looked up from germline, CDR1 is MNHNS and CDR2 is SASEGT. This CDR3 spans 16 amino acids.

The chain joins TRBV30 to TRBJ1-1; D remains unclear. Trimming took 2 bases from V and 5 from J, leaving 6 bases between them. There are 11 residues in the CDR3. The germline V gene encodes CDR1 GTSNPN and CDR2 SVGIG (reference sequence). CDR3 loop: CAWSFNTEAFF. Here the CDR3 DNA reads TGTGCCTGGAGTTTTAATACTGAAGCTTTCTTT. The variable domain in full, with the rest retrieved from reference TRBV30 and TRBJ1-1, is SQTIHQWPATLVQPVGSPLSLECTVEGTSNPNLYWYRQAAGRGLQLLFYSVGIGQISSEVPQNLSASRPQDRQFILSSKKLLLSDSGFYLCAWSFNTEAFFGQGTRLTVV.

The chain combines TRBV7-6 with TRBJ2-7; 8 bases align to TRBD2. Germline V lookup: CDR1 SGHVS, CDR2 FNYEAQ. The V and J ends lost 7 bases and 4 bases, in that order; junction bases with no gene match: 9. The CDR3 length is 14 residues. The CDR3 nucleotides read TGTGCCAGCACCATTATAGCGGGGCCGTACGAGCAGTACTTC. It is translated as CASTIIAGPYEQYF.

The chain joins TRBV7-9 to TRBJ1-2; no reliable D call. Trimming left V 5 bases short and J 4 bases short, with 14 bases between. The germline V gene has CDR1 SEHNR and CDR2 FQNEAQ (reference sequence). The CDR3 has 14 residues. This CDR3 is CASSPDGLAYGYTF. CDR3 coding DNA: TGTGCCAGCAGCCCGGACGGCCTGGCCTATGGCTACACCTTC.

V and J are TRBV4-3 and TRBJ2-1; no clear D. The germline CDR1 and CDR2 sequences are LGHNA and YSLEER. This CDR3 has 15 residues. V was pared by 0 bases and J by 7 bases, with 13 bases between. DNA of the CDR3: TGCGCCAGCAGCCAAGATTGGTTCCCCCGGAATGAGCAGTTCTTC. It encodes CASSQDWFPRNEQFF.

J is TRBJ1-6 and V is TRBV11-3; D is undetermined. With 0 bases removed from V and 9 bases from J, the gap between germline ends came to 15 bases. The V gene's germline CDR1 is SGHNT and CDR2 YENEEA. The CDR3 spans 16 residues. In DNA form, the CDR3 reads TGTGCCAGCAGCTTAGATACCGGGGTAGGTAGTTCACCCCTCCACTTT. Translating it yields CASSLDTGVGSSPLHF.

Written as DNA, the CDR3 is TGTGCCAGCAGCTTTGCCTCACAAGGAAACACCATATATTTT. This codes for CASSFASQGNTIYF. The chain is built from TRBV7-2 and TRBJ1-3, with D unclear. This CDR3 has 14 amino acids. Trimming shortened V by 3 bases and J by 4 bases, and 10 bases separated the two germline ends. The germline V gene has CDR1 SGHTA and CDR2 FQGNSA. Full variable domain (missing parts from reference TRBV7-2 and TRBJ1-3): GAGVSQSPSNKVTEKGKDVELRCDPISGHTALYWYRQSLGQGLEFLIYFQGNSAPDKSGLPSDRFSAERTGGSVSTLTIQRTQQEDSAVYLCASSFASQGNTIYFGEGSWLTVV.

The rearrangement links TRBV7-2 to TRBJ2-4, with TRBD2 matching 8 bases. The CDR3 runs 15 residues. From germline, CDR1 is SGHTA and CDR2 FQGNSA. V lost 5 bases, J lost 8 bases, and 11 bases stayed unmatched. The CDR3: CASSPGGGRSDIQYF. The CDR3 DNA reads TGTGCCAGCAGCCCGGGAGGGGGACGTTCGGACATTCAGTACTTC.

CDR3 amino acids: CASSFPVNTEAFF. CDR3 nucleotides: TGTGCCAGCAGCTTCCCAGTGAACACTGAAGCTTTCTTT. J is TRBJ1-1 and V is TRBV7-2; D is uncertain. This CDR3 comprises 13 residues. Germline CDR1 reads SGHTA; CDR2 reads FQGNSA. Trimming shortened V by 3 bases and J by 0 bases, and 5 bases separated the two germline ends.